This TCR beta chain was captured by sequencing in a study of cytomegalovirus exposure and HLA in healthy donors. Trimming removed 2 bases from V and 3 bases from J, with 21 bases in between. This CDR3 comprises 17 residues. Remarks on this clone: Its specificity is not known.

The study ran its PCR with 60 Vbeta and 13 Jbeta primers. The repertoire was sequenced with immunoSEQ multiplex PCR; TCRdb's copy has only in-frame clones and lacks some. The table has around 110,000 clones, 75% seen once; the top ten hold about 1.6%. Whole-study results and caveats: Later examination showed HLA-associated TCR beta chains had greater clonal expansion than equally common others.

Sample: PBMCs. The source is a woman younger than 35 in good health and CMV-seronegative. The chain couples TRBV5-3 to TRBJ2-7, with D perhaps TRBD1 (6 bases). TRBV5-3 is annotated as an ORF whose role is uncertain. The chain's CDR3 is CARSLPTIRDNHYEQYF. CDR3 nucleotide sequence: TGTGCCAGAAGCTTACCCACTATCCGGGACAACCACTACGAGCAGTACTTC.